This section outlines one T cell receptor (beta chain) sequence together with its context. The data originate from a study of blood T cell repertoires in COVID-19. Whole-study context: Some COVID-19 samples were acute and others convalescent; all came from the United States, Italy and Spain. T cells, B-cell-depleted T cells, or PBMCs supplied cDNA or gDNA.

Per the original methods: Reference gene primer amplification gave estimated nucleated cell counts. The table came from immunoSEQ multiplex PCR; TCRdb's copy has only in-frame clones and leaves some out. V and J calls and clone size are copied from that table; D and trimming were computed from the DNA. Found here are approximately 230,000 clones, nearly 90% of them singletons; the top ten hold roughly 3.1%. The germline CDR1 and CDR2 sequences are MNHEY and SVGEGT. With V trimmed by 2 bases and J by 9 bases, 7 bases remained unmatched. This CDR3 is 14 amino acids long. The TCR was taken from a man between 18 and 35 years old with active or convalescent COVID-19. The chain is built from TRBV6-2 or TRBV6-3 and TRBJ1-5, with 7 bases fitting TRBD1. The sequenced sample consisted of peripheral blood. In DNA form, the CDR3 reads TGTGCCAGCAGTTACCTAACAGGGGCAAGGCCCCAGCATTTT. Translation: CASSYLTGARPQHF.